One sample yielded the 10 T cell receptor beta chains listed below, sequenced in a study of cytotoxic CD8 clonotypes in ibrutinib-treated CLL. The table came from immunoSEQ multiplex PCR; TCRdb's copy has only in-frame clones and leaves some out. In the table there are about 68,000 clones, 80% of which are singletons. The material was PBMCs, obtained at disease progression, from a patient treated with ibrutinib. Receptor source: a human donor with chronic lymphocytic leukemia.

The CDR3 loop reads CSVVIASNQPQHF. DNA for the CDR3: TGCAGCGTTGTGATCGCTAGCAATCAGCCCCAGCATTTT. This chain joins TRBV29-1 and TRBJ1-5; D remains ambiguous. The CDR3 has 13 residues. The germline CDR1 and CDR2 sequences are SQVTM and ANQGSEA. V dropped 4 bases and J dropped 0 bases, with 7 bases sitting between them.

This clone was seen just once. The chain joins TRBV5-1 to TRBJ2-7; 7 positions agree with TRBD1. The V and J ends lost 4 bases and 3 bases, in that order; junction bases with no gene match: 4. The CDR3 is made up of 13 amino acids. The V gene's germline CDR1 is SGHRS and CDR2 YFSETQ. This CDR3 is CASSGGQVYEQYF. In nucleotides, the CDR3 is TGCGCCAGCAGCGGCGGACAGGTCTACGAGCAGTACTTC.

This clone was detected only a few times. The V gene is TRBV7-3, the J gene TRBJ1-5; tentative D call: TRBD1 (6 bases). The CDR3 covers 15 residues. Germline V gene data show CDR1 as SGHTA and CDR2 as FQGTGA. V gave up 8 bases and J gave up 0 bases, with 14 bases separating them. The DNA for the CDR3 is TGTGCCAGCTACAGGGACACCTTTAGCAATCAGCCCCAGCATTTT. This translates into CASYRDTFSNQPQHF.

This clone has a handful of counts. The chain recombines TRBV28 with TRBJ1-6; D possibly corresponds to TRBD1 (6 bases). Trimming removed 6 bases at V and 3 bases at J, with 18 bases between. The CDR3 is 17 amino acids. Germline CDR1 is MDHEN and CDR2 is SYDVKM. The CDR3 reads CASRSLNRTVYNSPLHF. The CDR3 nucleotides are TGTGCCAGCAGATCATTAAACCGGACAGTCTATAATTCACCCCTCCACTTT.

The CDR3 region is CASSTGLAGGGEQFF. The DNA for the CDR3 is TGTGCCAGTAGTACCGGACTAGCGGGAGGGGGTGAGCAGTTCTTC. The V call is TRBV19, the J call TRBJ2-1; TRBD2 matches at 15 bases. V dropped 4 bases and J dropped 9; count of bases not matched to a gene: 4. Germline V gene data show CDR1 as LNHDA and CDR2 as SQIVND (reference sequence). CDR3 length equals 15 residues.

By share, this clone counts as large (0.1 to 1%). The chain is built from TRBV25-1 and TRBJ1-1; maybe TRBD1 (5 bases). Between the trimmed V and J ends, which lost 6 bases and 0 bases, there was a span of 8 bases. Germline CDR1 and CDR2: MGHDK and SYGVNS. The CDR3 totals 13 residues. CDR3 in DNA: TGTGCCAGCAGGCCGGGACTGAACACTGAAGCTTTCTTT. It encodes CASRPGLNTEAFF.

This chain joins TRBV5-1 and TRBJ1-2, with D perhaps matching TRBD1 (6 bases). The germline V gene has CDR1 SGHRS and CDR2 YFSETQ. Trimming took off 4 bases at V and 3 bases at J, with 16 bases between the two ends. The CDR3 totals 15 residues. The chain's CDR3 is CASSINSGTYYGYTF. CDR3 in DNA: TGCGCCAGCAGCATAAACTCCGGGACATACTATGGCTACACCTTC.

This clone was observed once. The chain is built from TRBV18 and TRBJ2-7; D is perhaps TRBD2 (5 bases). Germline V gene data show CDR1 as KGHSH and CDR2 as LQKENI. Trimming left V 4 bases short and J 4 bases short, with 14 bases between. The CDR3 is 14 residues long. The CDR3 spells CASSRTGYLYEQYF. CDR3 in DNA: TGTGCCAGCTCACGAACGGGGTATTTATACGAGCAGTACTTC.

The V and J genes are TRBV6-6 and TRBJ1-3; D possibly corresponds to TRBD1 (5 bases). With 5 bases removed from V and 2 bases from J, the gap between germline ends came to 10 bases. In germline, CDR1 is MNHNY, CDR2 SVGAGI (reference sequence). This CDR3 is built from 14 residues. CDR3 sequence (DNA): TGTGCCAGCAGTCGCCTGGGGGCTGGAAACACCATATATTTT. This gives the protein CASSRLGAGNTIYF.

The sample holds a few counts of this clone. This chain uses TRBV5-1 with TRBJ1-6, with 9 nucleotides matching TRBD1. Germline CDR1 SGHRS, CDR2 YFSETQ. Trimming removed 0 bases from V and 8 bases from J; junction bases left unmatched: 3. The CDR3 is made up of 15 amino acids. CDR3 in amino acids: CASSLGDRVDSPLHF. The CDR3 nucleotides read TGCGCCAGCAGCTTGGGGGACAGGGTAGATTCACCCCTCCACTTT.